These 24 T cell receptor beta chains share one sample of origin, sequenced in a study of Ad26.COV2.S vaccination and SARS-CoV-2 variants. Sequenced by immunoSEQ multiplex PCR; TCRdb stores in-frame clones only, minus some. The data hold about 390,000 clones, with about 88% observed a single time. Stated treatment: roughly 20 received Ad26.COV2.S at low or high dose, single or two shots; about 5 received placebo; per-sample allocation not given. Day 63 following the first vaccine or placebo injection was when the samples were taken. Sequencing used peripheral blood, obtained in a trial of Ad26.COV2.S vaccine versus placebo. The receptors stem from a person aged 18-65 years who received the Ad26.COV2.S COVID-19 vaccine or a placebo.

This clone was detected a few times. The chain links TRBV27 to TRBJ1-6; the D is unclear. Trimming took off 0 bases at V and 11 bases at J, with 8 bases between the two ends. CDR3 length equals 13 residues. Germline CDR1 MNHEY, CDR2 SMNVEV (reference sequence). CDR3 sequence: CASSLSNGPPLHF. CDR3 sequence (DNA): TGTGCCAGCAGTTTATCCAACGGGCCACCCCTCCACTTT.

V usage is TRBV18 and J usage is TRBJ2-1; no reliable D call. The CDR3 covers 13 residues. Trimming left V 4 bases short and J 6 bases short, with 10 bases between. CDR1 is KGHSH and CDR2 is LQKENI in the germline V gene. The CDR3 nucleotides read TGTGCCAGCTCACAAACATCGTCCAATGAGCAGTTCTTC. Its protein is CASSQTSSNEQFF.

The chain employs TRBV5-5 and TRBJ1-1; D is ambiguous. The CDR3 contains 14 residues. In germline, CDR1 is SGHKS, CDR2 YYEKEE (reference sequence). Trimming shortened V by 1 base and J by 0 bases, and 7 bases separated the two germline ends. In nucleotides, the CDR3 is TGTGCCAGCAGCTTGCCCGGGGTGAACACTGAAGCTTTCTTT. Its translation: CASSLPGVNTEAFF.

The V and J genes are TRBV6-5 and TRBJ2-3; TRBD1 aligns across 10 bases. Per the germline V gene, CDR1 is MNHEY and CDR2 is SVGAGI. After removal of 6 bases from V and 0 bases from J, the junction contained 3 bases not matched to a gene. This CDR3 spans 15 amino acids. CDR3 loop: CASSQGQGSTDTQYF. The CDR3 DNA sequence: TGTGCCAGCAGCCAGGGACAGGGGAGCACAGATACGCAGTATTTT.

The CDR3: CASGDRIFYEQYF. In DNA form, the CDR3 reads TGTGCCAGCGGGGACAGGATATTCTACGAGCAGTACTTC. This chain joins TRBV2 and TRBJ2-7, with 8 bases matching TRBD1. After removal of 8 bases from V and 3 bases from J, the junction contained 6 bases not matched to a gene. The CDR3 consists of 13 residues. Germline V gene lookup returns CDR1 SNHLY and CDR2 FYNNEI.

V usage is TRBV11-2 and J usage is TRBJ2-7, with unresolved D. The germline V gene encodes CDR1 SGHAT and CDR2 FQNNGV. This CDR3 has 13 amino acids. V gave up 5 bases and J gave up 3 bases, with 11 bases separating them. The DNA for the CDR3 is TGTGCCAGCAGCCCCCAGGTGATCTACGAGCAGTACTTC. It translates to CASSPQVIYEQYF.

The genes are TRBV27 and TRBJ1-4; 7 positions match TRBD1. Germline V gene lookup returns CDR1 MNHEY and CDR2 SMNVEV (reference sequence). With V trimmed by 6 bases and J by 4 bases, 5 bases remained unmatched. There are 14 residues in the CDR3. CDR3 region: CASRTGRGNEKLFF. The CDR3 DNA reads TGTGCCAGCAGGACAGGGAGGGGTAATGAAAAACTGTTTTTT. Looking up the rest from reference TRBV27 and TRBJ1-4 gives the full variable domain: EAQVTQNPRYLITVTGKKLTVTCSQNMNHEYMSWYRQDPGLGLRQIYYSMNVEVTDKGDVPEGYKVSRKEKRNFPLILESPSPNQTSLYFCASRTGRGNEKLFFGSGTQLSVL.

This rearrangement joins TRBV10-2 to TRBJ1-5; 7 nucleotides align to TRBD1. CDR1 is WSHSY, CDR2 SAAADI, per germline. The CDR3 has 14 residues. V shed 5 bases and J 3 bases; nucleotides not matched to a gene: 4. DNA of the CDR3: TGCGCCAGCAGTCCGGGACAGAACAATCAGCCCCAGCATTTT. Translation: CASSPGQNNQPQHF.

This chain links TRBV27 with TRBJ2-7, with D tentatively TRBD1 (6 bases). V lost 2 bases and J lost 1, with 12 bases in between. The CDR3 extends over 15 amino acids. Germline CDR1 and CDR2: MNHEY and SMNVEV (reference sequence). The DNA for the CDR3 is TGTGCCAGCAGTTTAGAGGGGGTAGGATCCTACGAGCAGTACTTC. This codes for CASSLEGVGSYEQYF.

This clone was counted only a few times. J is TRBJ1-3 and V is TRBV10-1; tentative D call: TRBD1 (6 bases). Germline V lookup: CDR1 WNHNN, CDR2 SYGVQD (reference sequence). This CDR3 is 17 amino acids long. V dropped 2 bases and J dropped 4 bases, with 18 bases sitting between them. CDR3 bases: TGCGCCAGCAGTGAGACCCAGGGGATTGGGTTCGGAAACACCATATATTTT. Protein: CASSETQGIGFGNTIYF.

In this sample, this clone turned up once. The chain couples TRBV19 to TRBJ1-6; 11 nucleotides line up with TRBD1. V gave up 1 base and J gave up 7 bases; unmatched junction bases: 3. Germline lookup yields CDR1 LNHDA and CDR2 SQIVND (reference sequence). This CDR3 has 16 residues. The CDR3 is CASSIVRDRGNSPLHF. The CDR3 nucleotides are TGTGCCAGTAGTATAGTTCGGGACAGGGGGAATTCACCCCTCCACTTT.

The sample holds a few counts of this clone. V and J are TRBV6-6 and TRBJ1-2; D unclear. The germline CDR1 and CDR2 sequences are MNHNY and SVGAGI (reference sequence). V was shortened by 7 bases and J by 4 bases, with 13 bases between the two germline ends. The CDR3 is 13 amino acids. The CDR3 protein is CASMGGRTYGYTF. Here the CDR3 DNA reads TGTGCCAGCATGGGCGGCAGGACCTATGGCTACACCTTC.

The chain couples TRBV10-1 to TRBJ1-4, with D unclear. Germline V gives CDR1 WNHNN, CDR2 SYGVQD (reference sequence). V was cut by 1 base and J by 8 bases, with 14 bases left in between. The CDR3 covers 15 residues. The chain's CDR3 is CASSEYRAEPEKLFF. The CDR3 nucleotides are TGCGCCAGCAGTGAGTACCGGGCAGAACCAGAAAAACTGTTTTTT.

V usage is TRBV6-5 and J usage is TRBJ2-2, with unresolved D. The CDR3 covers 11 residues. Germline V gene lookup returns CDR1 MNHEY and CDR2 SVGAGI. Deletions cut 7 bases from V and 5 bases from J, with 5 bases between. CDR3 amino acids: CASIGTGELFF. The DNA for the CDR3 is TGTGCCAGCATTGGTACCGGGGAGCTGTTTTTT.

This clone was counted a single time. The rearrangement joins TRBV10-3 to TRBJ2-1, with D maybe TRBD1 (5 bases). V shed 6 bases and J shed 0 bases, with 9 bases lying between them. Germline V lookup: CDR1 ENHRY, CDR2 SYGVKD. The CDR3 loop spans 14 amino acids. CDR3: CAIRDTLSYNEQFF. CDR3 sequence (DNA): TGTGCCATCAGGGACACCCTCTCCTACAATGAGCAGTTCTTC.

J is TRBJ1-2 and V is TRBV2; D remains unclear. This CDR3 contains 12 residues. Between the trimmed V and J ends, which lost 4 bases and 5 bases, there was a span of 8 bases. Germline CDR1 reads SNHLY; CDR2 reads FYNNEI. In DNA form, the CDR3 reads TGTGCCAGCAGTGCCGTGACTTATGGCTACACCTTC. It translates to CASSAVTYGYTF.

This clone occurred once. The chain is built from TRBV4-1 and TRBJ1-1; a possible D gene is TRBD1 (5 bases). The V end was cut by 4 bases, the J end by 1 base, with 22 bases between. This CDR3 has 18 residues. The germline V gene has CDR1 MGHRA and CDR2 YSYEKL. The CDR3 is CASSRIASGGGWNTEAFF. The CDR3 DNA reads as TGCGCCAGCAGCCGGATTGCCAGCGGCGGGGGGTGGAACACTGAAGCTTTCTTT.

The chain links TRBV7-9 to TRBJ1-2, with D perhaps matching TRBD1 (6 bases). This CDR3 is built from 15 residues. V lost 5 bases and J lost 0, with 13 bases in between. CDR1 is SEHNR and CDR2 is FQNEAQ in the germline V gene (reference sequence). CDR3: CASSLMGQTNYGYTF. As DNA, the CDR3 is TGTGCCAGCAGCCTCATGGGACAAACTAACTATGGCTACACCTTC.

The CDR3 reads CASQPGQGDEKLFF. CDR3 nucleotide sequence: TGTGCCAGTCAACCGGGACAGGGGGATGAAAAACTGTTTTTT. The V gene is TRBV19, the J gene TRBJ1-4; 11 bases map to TRBD1. Germline-derived CDR1 and CDR2 are LNHDA and SQIVND (reference sequence). This CDR3 comprises 14 residues. The V gene end was trimmed by 8 bases and the J gene end by 6 bases; junction bases not matched to a gene: 5.

The chain uses TRBV6-5 and TRBJ1-1, with TRBD1 as a possible D gene (5 bases). This CDR3 contains 15 residues. V lost 6 bases, J lost 6 bases, and 20 bases lay in between. Germline V gene lookup returns CDR1 MNHEY and CDR2 SVGAGI. CDR3 DNA: TGTGCCAGCAGGGTTGAGGGGTTATCTATCGCTGAAGCTTTCTTT. It yields the protein CASRVEGLSIAEAFF.

The genes are TRBV7-6 and TRBJ2-3; 12 bases align to TRBD2. This CDR3 is built from 16 residues. Germline loops: CDR1 SGHVS, CDR2 FNYEAQ. V lost 5 bases, J lost 1 base, and 4 bases stayed unmatched. The CDR3: CASSRLAGEGTDTQYF. CDR3 nucleotide sequence: TGTGCCAGCAGCCGACTAGCGGGGGAAGGCACAGATACGCAGTATTTT.

V gene TRBV5-6 combines with J gene TRBJ2-7; tentative D call: TRBD2 (7 bases). Trimming shortened V by 3 bases and J by 6 bases, and 16 bases separated the two germline ends. The CDR3 spans 14 residues. CDR1 is SGHDT, CDR2 YYEEEE, per germline. DNA of the CDR3: TGTGCCAGCAGCTCTCGGGGAGGGGGAGGCGAGCAGTACTTC. Translating it yields CASSSRGGGGEQYF.

This sequence joins TRBV5-6 and TRBJ2-7, with 7 bases matching TRBD1. The CDR3 runs 15 residues. The ends lost 4 bases at V and 2 bases at J; junction bases unmatched: 9. The V gene's germline CDR1 is SGHDT and CDR2 YYEEEE. The CDR3 DNA reads as TGTGCCAGCAGCCGAAGATCGACAGGGCCCTACGAGCAGTACTTC. Translation: CASSRRSTGPYEQYF.

V and J are TRBV4-3 and TRBJ1-5; D call uncertain. Germline V gives CDR1 LGHNA, CDR2 YSLEER. The CDR3 has 13 residues. Trimming stripped 0 bases from V and 6 bases from J, with 6 bases between. In nucleotides, the CDR3 is TGCGCCAGCAGCCAAGATCCGACTCAGCCCCAGCATTTT. It specifies CASSQDPTQPQHF.